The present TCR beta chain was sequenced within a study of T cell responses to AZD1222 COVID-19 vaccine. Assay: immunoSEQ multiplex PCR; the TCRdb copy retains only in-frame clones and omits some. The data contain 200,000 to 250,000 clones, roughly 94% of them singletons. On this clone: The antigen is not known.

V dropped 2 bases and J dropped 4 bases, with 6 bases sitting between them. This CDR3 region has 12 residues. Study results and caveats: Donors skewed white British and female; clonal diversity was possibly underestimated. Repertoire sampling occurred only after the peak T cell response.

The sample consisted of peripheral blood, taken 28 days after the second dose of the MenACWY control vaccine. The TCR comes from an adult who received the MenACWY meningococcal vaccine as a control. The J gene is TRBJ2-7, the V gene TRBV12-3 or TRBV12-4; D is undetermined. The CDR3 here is CASSLIGYEQYF. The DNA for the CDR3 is TGTGCCAGCAGTTTAATAGGGTACGAGCAGTACTTC.